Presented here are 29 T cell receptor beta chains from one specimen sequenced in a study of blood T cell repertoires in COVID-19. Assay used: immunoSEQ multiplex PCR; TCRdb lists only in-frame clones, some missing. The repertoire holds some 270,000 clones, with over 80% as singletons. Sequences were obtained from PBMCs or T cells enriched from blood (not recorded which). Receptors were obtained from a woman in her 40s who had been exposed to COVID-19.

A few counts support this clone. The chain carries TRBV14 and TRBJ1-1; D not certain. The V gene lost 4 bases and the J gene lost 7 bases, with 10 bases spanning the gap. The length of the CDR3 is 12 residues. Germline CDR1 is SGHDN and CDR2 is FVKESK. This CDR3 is CASSLQYYEAFF. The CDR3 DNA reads TGTGCCAGCAGCCTCCAGTATTATGAAGCTTTCTTT.

DNA of the CDR3: TGCGCCAGCAGCAACGAAATCTGGACAAAAACTGATGGCTACACCTTC. This translates into CASSNEIWTKTDGYTF. The chain links TRBV5-1 to TRBJ1-2; D is possibly TRBD1 (5 bases). Trimming left V 4 bases short and J 6 bases short, with 22 bases between. Germline assignment: CDR1 SGHRS and CDR2 YFSETQ. The CDR3 runs to 16 residues.

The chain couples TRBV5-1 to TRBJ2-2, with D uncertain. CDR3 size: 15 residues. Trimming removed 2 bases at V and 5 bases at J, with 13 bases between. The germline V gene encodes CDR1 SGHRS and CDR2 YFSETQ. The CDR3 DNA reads TGCGCCAGCAGCTTCCTGAATCCCGGGACCGGGGAGCTGTTTTTT. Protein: CASSFLNPGTGELFF.

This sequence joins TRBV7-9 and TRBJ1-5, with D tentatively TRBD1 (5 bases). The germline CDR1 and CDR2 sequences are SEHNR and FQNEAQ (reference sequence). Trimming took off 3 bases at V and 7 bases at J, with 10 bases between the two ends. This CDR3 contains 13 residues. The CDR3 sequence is CASSFGGGQPQHF. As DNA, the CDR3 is TGTGCCAGCAGCTTTGGGGGAGGGCAGCCCCAGCATTTT.

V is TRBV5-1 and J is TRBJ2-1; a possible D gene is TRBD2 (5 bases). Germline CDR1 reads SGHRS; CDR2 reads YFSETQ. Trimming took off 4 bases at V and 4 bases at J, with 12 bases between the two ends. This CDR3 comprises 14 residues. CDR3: CASSPRAGYNEQFF. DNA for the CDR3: TGCGCCAGCAGCCCCCGCGCGGGTTACAATGAGCAGTTCTTC.

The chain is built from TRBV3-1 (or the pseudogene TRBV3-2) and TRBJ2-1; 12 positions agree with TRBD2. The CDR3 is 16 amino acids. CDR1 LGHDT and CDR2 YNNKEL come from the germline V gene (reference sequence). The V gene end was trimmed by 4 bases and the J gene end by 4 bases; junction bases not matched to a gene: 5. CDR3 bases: TGTGCCAGCAGCCTTAGGACTAGCGGGGCTTACAATGAGCAGTTCTTC. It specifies CASSLRTSGAYNEQFF.

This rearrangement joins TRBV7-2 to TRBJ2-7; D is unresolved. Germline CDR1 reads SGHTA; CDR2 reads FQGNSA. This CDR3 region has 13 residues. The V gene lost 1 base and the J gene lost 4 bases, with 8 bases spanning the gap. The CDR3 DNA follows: TGTGCCAGCAGCTTAGTTATGAGTTACGAGCAGTACTTC. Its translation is CASSLVMSYEQYF.

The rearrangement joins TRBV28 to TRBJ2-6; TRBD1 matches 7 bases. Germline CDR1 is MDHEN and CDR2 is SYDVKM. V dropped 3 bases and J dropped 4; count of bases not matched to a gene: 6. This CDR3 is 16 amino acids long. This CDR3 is CASSFDRAEGANVLTF. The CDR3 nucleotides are TGTGCCAGCAGTTTCGACAGGGCGGAGGGGGCCAACGTCCTGACTTTC.

CDR3 region: CASSPWLAGEDGTQYF. Written as DNA, the CDR3 is TGTGCCAGCAGCCCCTGGCTAGCGGGAGAGGATGGGACCCAGTACTTC. This chain uses TRBV7-2 with TRBJ2-5, with 10 bases identical to TRBD2. The trim removed 5 bases at V and 7 bases at J, leaving 13 bases unmatched. Per the germline V gene, CDR1 is SGHTA and CDR2 is FQGNSA. The CDR3 totals 16 residues.

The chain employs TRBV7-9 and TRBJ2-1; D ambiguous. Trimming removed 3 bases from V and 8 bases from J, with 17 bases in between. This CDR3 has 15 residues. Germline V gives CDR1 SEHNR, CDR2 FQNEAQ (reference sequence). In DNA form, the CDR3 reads TGTGCCAGCAGCTTCCTAGTCGATGTCGCCGATGAGCAGTTCTTC. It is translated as CASSFLVDVADEQFF.

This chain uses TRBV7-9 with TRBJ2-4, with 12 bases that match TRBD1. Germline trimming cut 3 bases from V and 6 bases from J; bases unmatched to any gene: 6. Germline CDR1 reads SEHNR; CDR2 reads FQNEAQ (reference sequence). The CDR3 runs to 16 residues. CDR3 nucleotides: TGTGCCAGCAGCTTGGGGACAGGGGGCCGTGGAAACATTCAGTACTTC. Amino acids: CASSLGTGGRGNIQYF.

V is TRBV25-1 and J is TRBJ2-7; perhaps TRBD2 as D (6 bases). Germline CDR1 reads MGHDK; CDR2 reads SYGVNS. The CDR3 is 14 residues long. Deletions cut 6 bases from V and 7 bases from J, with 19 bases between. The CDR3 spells CASRPPGRRYEQYF. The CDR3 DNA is TGTGCCAGCAGGCCTCCGGGGAGGCGGTATGAGCAGTACTTC.

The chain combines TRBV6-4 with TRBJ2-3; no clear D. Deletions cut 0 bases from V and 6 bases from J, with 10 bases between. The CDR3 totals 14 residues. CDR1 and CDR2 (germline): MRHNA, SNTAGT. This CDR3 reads CASSDSSGKDTQYF. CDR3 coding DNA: TGTGCCAGCAGTGACTCCTCAGGTAAGGATACGCAGTATTTT.

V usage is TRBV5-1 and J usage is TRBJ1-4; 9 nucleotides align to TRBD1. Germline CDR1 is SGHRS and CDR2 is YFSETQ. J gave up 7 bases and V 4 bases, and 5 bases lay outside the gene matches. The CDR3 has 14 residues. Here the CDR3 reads CASSVQGAGEKLFF. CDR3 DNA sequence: TGCGCCAGCAGCGTACAGGGGGCTGGTGAAAAACTGTTTTTT.

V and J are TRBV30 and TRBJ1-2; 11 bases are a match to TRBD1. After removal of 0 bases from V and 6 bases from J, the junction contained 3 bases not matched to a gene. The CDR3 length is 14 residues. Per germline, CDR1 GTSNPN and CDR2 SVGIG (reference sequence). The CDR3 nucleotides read TGTGCCTGGAGTGTTCGGACAGGGGGCCATGGCTACACCTTC. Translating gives CAWSVRTGGHGYTF.

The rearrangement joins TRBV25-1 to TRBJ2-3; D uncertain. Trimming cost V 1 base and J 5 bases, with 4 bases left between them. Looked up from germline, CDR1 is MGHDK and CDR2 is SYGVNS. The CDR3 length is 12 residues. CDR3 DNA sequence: TGTGCCAGCAGTGAATTTAAAGATACGCAGTATTTT. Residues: CASSEFKDTQYF. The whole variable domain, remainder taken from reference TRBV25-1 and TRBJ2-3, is EADIYQTPRYLVIGTGKKITLECSQTMGHDKMYWYQQDPGMELHLIHYSYGVNSTEKGDLSSESTVSRIRTEHFPLTLESARPSHTSQYLCASSEFKDTQYFGPGTRLTVL.

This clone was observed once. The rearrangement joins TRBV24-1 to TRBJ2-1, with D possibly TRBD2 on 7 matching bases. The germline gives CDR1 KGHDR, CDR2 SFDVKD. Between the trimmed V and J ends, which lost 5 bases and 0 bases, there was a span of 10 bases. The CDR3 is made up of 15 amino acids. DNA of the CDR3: TGTGCCACCAGTGGAGGGGGGGGCTCCTACAATGAGCAGTTCTTC. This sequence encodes CATSGGGGSYNEQFF.

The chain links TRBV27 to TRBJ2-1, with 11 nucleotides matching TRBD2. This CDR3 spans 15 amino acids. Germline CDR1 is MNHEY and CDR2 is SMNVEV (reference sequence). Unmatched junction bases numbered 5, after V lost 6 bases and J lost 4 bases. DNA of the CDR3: TGTGCCAGCAGCCACCTAGCGGGAGGATACAATGAGCAGTTCTTC. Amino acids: CASSHLAGGYNEQFF.

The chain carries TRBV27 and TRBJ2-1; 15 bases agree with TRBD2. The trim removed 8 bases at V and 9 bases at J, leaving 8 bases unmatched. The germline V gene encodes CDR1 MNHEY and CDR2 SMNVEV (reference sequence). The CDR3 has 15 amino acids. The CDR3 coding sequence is TGTGCCAGCGAAACCCCGGGACTAGCGGGAGGTGAGCAGTTCTTC. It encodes CASETPGLAGGEQFF.

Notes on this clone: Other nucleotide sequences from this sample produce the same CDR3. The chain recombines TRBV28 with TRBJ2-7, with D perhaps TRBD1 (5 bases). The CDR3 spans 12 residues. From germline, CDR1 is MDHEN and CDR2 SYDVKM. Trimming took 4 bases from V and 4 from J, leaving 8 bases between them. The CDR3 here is CASSSPGYEQYF. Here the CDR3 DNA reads TGTGCCAGCAGTTCTCCAGGGTACGAGCAGTACTTC.

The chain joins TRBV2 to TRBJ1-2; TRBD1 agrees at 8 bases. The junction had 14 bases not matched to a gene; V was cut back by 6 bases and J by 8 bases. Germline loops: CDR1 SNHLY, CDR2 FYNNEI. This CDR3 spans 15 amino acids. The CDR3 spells CASRDRTGRGGGYTF. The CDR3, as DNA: TGTGCCAGCAGGGATAGGACAGGGAGAGGTGGAGGCTACACCTTC.

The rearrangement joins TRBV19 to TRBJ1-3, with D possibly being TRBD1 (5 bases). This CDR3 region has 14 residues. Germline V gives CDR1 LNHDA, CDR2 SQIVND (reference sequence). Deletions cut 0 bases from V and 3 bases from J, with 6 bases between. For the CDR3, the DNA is TGTGCCAGTAGTATAGAGCAGGGTGGAAACACCATATATTTT. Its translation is CASSIEQGGNTIYF.

The CDR3 reads CASSPAGGGHNEQFF. The CDR3 DNA reads as TGTGCCAGCAGCCCAGCGGGCGGGGGACACAATGAGCAGTTCTTC. The genes are TRBV7-9 and TRBJ2-1; 7 bases match TRBD2. Trimming cost V 5 bases and J 5 bases; bases outside gene matches: 9. CDR3 size: 15 residues. Germline CDR1 and CDR2: SEHNR and FQNEAQ (reference sequence). Using reference TRBV7-9 and TRBJ2-1 for the parts outside the CDR3, the full variable domain is DTGVSQNPRHKITKRGQNVTFRCDPISEHNRLYWYRQTLGQGPEFLTYFQNEAQLEKSRLLSDRFSAERPKGSFSTLEIQRTEQGDSAMYLCASSPAGGGHNEQFFGPGTRLTVL.

Here the CDR3 DNA reads TGTGCCAGCAGCCAGGGATCGAACACTGAAGCTTTCTTT. It translates to CASSQGSNTEAFF. V and J are TRBV28 and TRBJ1-1; possibly TRBD1 for D (5 bases). V dropped 6 bases and J dropped 1 base, with 9 bases sitting between them. CDR1 is MDHEN and CDR2 is SYDVKM in the germline V gene. The CDR3 is 13 residues long.

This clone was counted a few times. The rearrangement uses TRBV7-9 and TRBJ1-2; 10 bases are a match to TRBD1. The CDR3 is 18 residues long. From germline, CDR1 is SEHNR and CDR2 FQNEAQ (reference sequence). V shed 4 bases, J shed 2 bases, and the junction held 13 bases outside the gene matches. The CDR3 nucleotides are TGTGCCAGCAGCTCTATGTTGACAGGGGGCGGATTGAACTATGGCTACACCTTC. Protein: CASSSMLTGGGLNYGYTF.

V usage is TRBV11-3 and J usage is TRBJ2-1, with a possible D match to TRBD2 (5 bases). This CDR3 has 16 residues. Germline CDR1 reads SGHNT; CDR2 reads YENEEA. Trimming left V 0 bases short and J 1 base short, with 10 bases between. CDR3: CASSLDPAGSYNEQFF. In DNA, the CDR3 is TGTGCCAGCAGCTTAGATCCCGCGGGTTCCTACAATGAGCAGTTCTTC.

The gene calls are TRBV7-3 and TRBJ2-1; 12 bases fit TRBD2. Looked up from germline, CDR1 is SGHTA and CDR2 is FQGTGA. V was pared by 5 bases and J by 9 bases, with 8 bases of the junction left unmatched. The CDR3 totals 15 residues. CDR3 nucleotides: TGTGCCAGCAGCCTGCTCCCGGGACTAGCGGGTGAGCAGTTCTTC. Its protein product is CASSLLPGLAGEQFF. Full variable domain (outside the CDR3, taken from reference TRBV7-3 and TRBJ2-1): GAGVSQTPSNKVTEKGKYVELRCDPISGHTALYWYRQSLGQGPEFLIYFQGTGAADDSGLPNDRFFAVRPEGSVSTLKIQRTERGDSAVYLCASSLLPGLAGEQFFGPGTRLTVL.

CDR3 in amino acids: CASSFGQRINQPQHF. Written as DNA, the CDR3 is TGTGCCAGCAGTTTCGGACAGAGGATCAATCAGCCCCAGCATTTT. The chain employs TRBV28 and TRBJ1-5; D is possibly TRBD1 (6 bases). The V gene lost 3 bases and the J gene lost 3 bases, with 12 bases spanning the gap. The CDR3 is made up of 15 amino acids. Germline CDR1 MDHEN, CDR2 SYDVKM.

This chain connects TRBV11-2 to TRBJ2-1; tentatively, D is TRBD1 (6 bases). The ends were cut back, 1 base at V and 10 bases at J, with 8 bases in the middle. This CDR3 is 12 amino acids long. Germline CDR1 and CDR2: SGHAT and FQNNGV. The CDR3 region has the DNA TGTGCCAGCAGCTTAGGGGGGCGAGAGCAGTTCTTC. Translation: CASSLGGREQFF.